This T cell receptor beta chain was recorded in a study of cytomegalovirus exposure and HLA in healthy donors. The protocol was immunoSEQ multiplex PCR, while the TCRdb copy is restricted to in-frame clones and leaves out a portion. The repertoire consists of around 54,000 clones, with around nine tenths occurring once and the leading ten covering around 8.4%. This CDR3 is 14 amino acids long. V lost 1 base and J lost 6; bases outside the gene matches: 4. Per the germline V gene, CDR1 is SGHNT and CDR2 is YYREEE (reference sequence). The chain has TRBV5-4 and TRBJ2-1; TRBD2 aligns across 7 bases. Sequences were obtained from PBMCs. The TCR originated in a woman under 30 in good health and CMV-seropositive. CDR3 sequence reads: CASSLTGGFNEQFF. As DNA, the CDR3 is TGTGCCAGCAGCTTGACGGGGGGTTTCAATGAGCAGTTCTTC. Complete variable domain (other parts from reference TRBV5-4 and TRBJ2-1): ETGVTQSPTHLIKTRGQQVTLRCSSQSGHNTVSWYQQALGQGPQFIFQYYREEENGRGNFPPRFSGLQFPNYSSELNVNALELDDSALYLCASSLTGGFNEQFFGPGTRLTVL.